One sample yielded the 27 T cell receptor beta chains listed below, sequenced in a study of T cells after yellow fever vaccination. TCRdb itself ran the 5' RACE reads through MiXCR, one entry per CDR3 protein. The sample comprises 50,000 to 75,000 distinct CDR3 sequences, approximately 5.5% of which are singletons, and about 28% rests with the top ten. Sample: PBMCs, either bulk or a sorted T-cell subset (CD4+, CD8+, memory, or dextramer-sorted; not recorded which), taken on the day of the yellow fever booster vaccination. These TCRs come from a man aged 18 to 29 who received the YFV17D yellow fever vaccine.

This clonotype came up many times. J is TRBJ1-1 and V is TRBV5-1; D may be TRBD1 (6 bases). This CDR3 has 11 residues. V dropped 7 bases and J dropped 4 bases, with 8 bases sitting between them. Germline V gene lookup returns CDR1 SGHRS and CDR2 YFSETQ. The DNA for the CDR3 is TGCGCCAGCTCGGGGGCCACTGAAGCTTTCTTT. This gives the protein CASSGATEAFF.

This clonotype was detected a few times. The chain couples TRBV4-1 to TRBJ1-1; D not resolved. The CDR3 is 15 amino acids. Germline lookup yields CDR1 MGHRA and CDR2 YSYEKL. Trimming cost V 3 bases and J 0 bases, with 11 bases left between them. CDR3 coding DNA: TGCGCCAGCAGCCACAAGGACGGAATGAACACTGAAGCTTTCTTT. This translates into CASSHKDGMNTEAFF.

The chain links TRBV5-6 to TRBJ1-6; D is possibly TRBD1 (5 bases). V shed 0 bases and J shed 9 bases, with 10 bases lying between them. Germline CDR1 SGHDT, CDR2 YYEEEE. This CDR3 region has 14 residues. The CDR3 DNA reads TGTGCCAGCAGCTTGGAGTTCAGGGTTTCACCCCTCCACTTT. This encodes CASSLEFRVSPLHF.

V is TRBV12-5 and J is TRBJ2-2; 7 nucleotides match TRBD1. The J segment lost 1 base and the V segment lost 3 bases, leaving 8 bases of the junction unmatched. CDR1 and CDR2 from the germline V gene are LGHNT and FRNRAP. The CDR3 has 17 residues. The CDR3: CASGFQVRQGNTGELFF. CDR3 DNA: TGTGCTAGTGGTTTCCAGGTACGACAGGGGAACACCGGGGAGCTGTTTTTT.

The CDR3 coding sequence is TGCAGTGCTCCAGGTGACTCCTACAATGAGCAGTTCTTC. This sequence encodes CSAPGDSYNEQFF. The chain joins TRBV20-1 to TRBJ2-1; D not certain. The CDR3 runs 13 residues. In germline, CDR1 is DFQATT, CDR2 SNEGSKA (reference sequence). V was cut by 5 bases and J by 0 bases, with 8 bases left in between.

The chain links TRBV7-6 to TRBJ1-3; unclear D gene. The germline V gene has CDR1 SGHVS and CDR2 FNYEAQ. The CDR3 is made up of 19 amino acids. V was shortened by 2 bases and J by 0 bases, with 20 bases between the two germline ends. The CDR3 DNA reads as TGTGCCAGCAGCTTAAAGGGCGCGGAACGTCCGTACTCTGGAAACACCATATATTTT. This encodes CASSLKGAERPYSGNTIYF.

This clonotype was recorded many times. The chain employs TRBV7-2 and TRBJ1-5; TRBD1 might be the D (5 bases). Trimming took off 1 base at V and 4 bases at J, with 11 bases between the two ends. The CDR3 is 15 amino acids. Germline CDR1 is SGHTA and CDR2 is FQGNSA. The CDR3 region is CASSLVAGQNQPQHF. The CDR3 bases are TGTGCCAGCAGCTTAGTGGCAGGGCAGAATCAGCCCCAGCATTTT.

This rearrangement joins TRBV4-3 to TRBJ2-3; D could derive from TRBD1 or TRBD2 (5 bases each). Germline loops: CDR1 LGHNA, CDR2 YSLEER. CDR3 length: 17 amino acids. The V gene lost 0 bases and the J gene lost 4 bases, with 17 bases spanning the gap. Here the CDR3 DNA reads TGCGCCAGCAGCCAAGAACCCCGGGGCTTGTCCTCAGATACGCAGTATTTT. Translation: CASSQEPRGLSSDTQYF.

This clonotype was found many times. The chain combines TRBV7-9 with TRBJ1-5; D gene ambiguous. Germline CDR1 SEHNR, CDR2 FQNEAQ (reference sequence). Trimming left V 5 bases short and J 7 bases short, with 15 bases between. The CDR3 is made up of 14 amino acids. The CDR3 DNA reads as TGTGCCAGCAGCCAAGGCCTCGTCCCCCAGCCCCAGCATTTT. Residues: CASSQGLVPQPQHF.

This clonotype showed up many times. The V and J genes are TRBV9 and TRBJ2-2, with TRBD2 as a possible D gene (6 bases). V gave up 0 bases and J gave up 2 bases, with 8 bases separating them. The CDR3 covers 15 residues. The germline V gene encodes CDR1 SGDLS and CDR2 YYNGEE. Here the CDR3 DNA reads TGTGCCAGCAGCGTAGAGGAGGGTAACACCGGGGAGCTGTTTTTT. Translating it yields CASSVEEGNTGELFF.

This clonotype was seen ten or more times. V gene TRBV6-2 or TRBV6-3 combines with J gene TRBJ2-7; 9 nucleotides agree with TRBD1. Germline V gene lookup returns CDR1 MNHEY and CDR2 SVGEGT. The length of the CDR3 is 14 residues. V trimming: 3 bases; J trimming: 5 bases; junction bases outside the gene matches: 5. For the CDR3, the DNA is TGTGCCAGCAGTTATCGACGGGACAGGGACGAGCAGTACTTC. This codes for CASSYRRDRDEQYF.

This clonotype was seen repeatedly, ten times or more. J is TRBJ2-5 and V is TRBV20-1; D is unclear. V was trimmed by 3 bases and J by 0 bases, leaving 8 bases between them. The CDR3 runs 13 residues. Germline V gene sequence: CDR1 DFQATT, CDR2 SNEGSKA (reference sequence). The CDR3 region is CSARTYNQETQYF. Written as DNA, the CDR3 is TGCAGTGCTAGGACTTACAACCAAGAGACCCAGTACTTC.

This chain links TRBV13 with TRBJ1-4; weak D call: TRBD1 (5 bases). Germline V lookup: CDR1 PRHDT, CDR2 FYEKMQ (reference sequence). V was shortened by 3 bases and J by 4 bases, with 15 bases between the two germline ends. The CDR3 runs to 16 residues. This chain's CDR3 is CASSLGRGRFNEKLFF. In DNA form, the CDR3 reads TGTGCCAGCAGCTTGGGGAGGGGCAGATTTAATGAAAAACTGTTTTTT.

This clonotype was detected a few times. For the CDR3, the DNA is TGCGCCAGCAGCCAAGATTCGTCCCCGAGGAATTCACCCCTCCACTTT. Protein sequence: CASSQDSSPRNSPLHF. V usage is TRBV4-1 and J usage is TRBJ1-6; D gene uncertain. The CDR3 runs to 16 residues. From germline, CDR1 is MGHRA and CDR2 YSYEKL. Trimming stripped 0 bases from V and 7 bases from J, with 13 bases between.

The gene calls are TRBV4-3 and TRBJ1-1; the D gene is possibly TRBD1 (5 bases). Germline lookup yields CDR1 LGHNA and CDR2 YSLEER. The CDR3 runs to 14 residues. V gave up 3 bases and J gave up 3 bases, with 11 bases separating them. The CDR3 nucleotides are TGCGCCAGCAGCCATTCAGGGAGGCACACTGAAGCTTTCTTT. Residues: CASSHSGRHTEAFF.

This clonotype occurred many times. The chain employs TRBV20-1 and TRBJ1-5, with 8 bases matching TRBD1. CDR1 DFQATT and CDR2 SNEGSKA come from the germline V gene (reference sequence). V lost 1 base and J lost 3; bases outside the gene matches: 5. This CDR3 spans 15 amino acids. The CDR3 sequence is CSARGMDRDNQPQHF. The CDR3 region has the DNA TGCAGTGCTAGAGGTATGGACAGGGACAATCAGCCCCAGCATTTT.

CDR3 residues: CASSFWSTKGISGNTIYF. The CDR3 nucleotides are TGTGCCAGCAGTTTCTGGTCTACCAAAGGGATCTCTGGAAACACCATATATTTT. This chain connects TRBV12-3 or TRBV12-4 to TRBJ1-3; no reliable D call. V was cut by 3 bases and J by 0 bases, with 18 bases left in between. This CDR3 has 18 residues.

This clonotype was seen only a few times. The V and J genes are TRBV9 and TRBJ2-3, with 8 bases identical to TRBD1. This CDR3 has 15 amino acids. The J segment lost 4 bases and the V segment lost 6 bases, leaving 10 bases of the junction unmatched. From germline, CDR1 is SGDLS and CDR2 YYNGEE. The CDR3 loop reads CASNLTGVGADTQYF. DNA of the CDR3: TGTGCCAGCAATCTGACAGGGGTCGGCGCAGATACGCAGTATTTT.

There are many counts of this clonotype. The CDR3, as DNA: TGCGCCAGCAGCCAAGACGGAGCCGGGACAGGGACCTACGAGCAGTACTTC. Residues: CASSQDGAGTGTYEQYF. The V call is TRBV4-3, the J call TRBJ2-7; 9 bases map to TRBD1. V was pared by 0 bases and J by 2 bases, with 8 bases of the junction left unmatched. The CDR3 contains 17 residues. Germline V gene data show CDR1 as LGHNA and CDR2 as YSLEER.

The table lists this clonotype with a few counts. This chain uses TRBV7-9 with TRBJ2-2; TRBD1 agrees at 7 bases. Per the germline V gene, CDR1 is SEHNR and CDR2 is FQNEAQ (reference sequence). The CDR3 extends over 16 amino acids. V gave up 5 bases and J gave up 5 bases; unmatched junction bases: 11. CDR3 nucleotides: TGTGCCAGCAGCCCTCGGGACAGCCCCACTACCGGGGAGCTGTTTTTT. Translation gives CASSPRDSPTTGELFF.

This clonotype was found a few times. V usage is TRBV20-1 and J usage is TRBJ1-5, with 7 bases aligning to TRBD1. The germline V gene has CDR1 DFQATT and CDR2 SNEGSKA (reference sequence). The CDR3 has 13 amino acids. V was clipped by 0 bases and J by 5 bases; unmatched bases: 1. CDR3 loop: CSAREQGDQPQHF. CDR3 in DNA: TGCAGTGCTAGAGAGCAGGGGGATCAGCCCCAGCATTTT.

This clonotype was observed many times. V and J are TRBV12-3 or TRBV12-4 and TRBJ2-3; D possibly uses TRBD1 or TRBD2 (5 bases each). This CDR3 spans 13 amino acids. Trimming took off 2 bases at V and 5 bases at J, with 8 bases between the two ends. Here the CDR3 DNA reads TGTGCCAGCAGTTTATTGGGGGTAGATACGCAGTATTTT. The encoded protein is CASSLLGVDTQYF.

This clonotype was found many times. V and J are TRBV7-2 and TRBJ2-5, with TRBD1 matching 7 bases. The CDR3 length is 15 residues. Looked up from germline, CDR1 is SGHTA and CDR2 is FQGNSA. The trim removed 5 bases at V and 5 bases at J, leaving 11 bases unmatched. This CDR3 is CASSLGTVGSETQYF. The CDR3, as DNA: TGTGCCAGCAGCCTCGGGACAGTTGGGAGTGAGACCCAGTACTTC.

This clonotype was detected only a few times. The V gene is TRBV5-1, the J gene TRBJ1-2; D ambiguous. V lost 9 bases and J 1 base, leaving 16 bases between the germline ends. The CDR3 is 14 residues long. Germline CDR1 and CDR2: SGHRS and YFSETQ. The CDR3 nucleotides are TGCGCCACCAAAACTGACACGCTTAACTATGGCTACACCTTC. Protein product: CATKTDTLNYGYTF.

The chain combines TRBV29-1 with TRBJ1-2, with no clear D. The V gene lost 6 bases and the J gene lost 2 bases, with 7 bases spanning the gap. Germline lookup yields CDR1 SQVTM and CDR2 ANQGSEA. This CDR3 is 11 amino acids long. CDR3 sequence reads: CSVGQNYGYTF. CDR3 nucleotides: TGCAGCGTAGGGCAGAACTATGGCTACACCTTC.

The rearrangement links TRBV21-1 to TRBJ2-7. TRBV21-1 is a listed pseudogene. The CDR3 is 13 amino acids. Written as DNA, the CDR3 is TGTGCCAGCAGCAAAGTATCAGGCATCGAGCAGTACTTC. Its protein is CASSKVSGIEQYF.

This clonotype occurred many times. The rearrangement links TRBV12-3 or TRBV12-4 to TRBJ2-7; 8 nucleotides line up with TRBD1. The CDR3 extends over 16 amino acids. V lost 6 bases, J lost 2 bases, and 12 bases stayed unmatched. DNA for the CDR3: TGTGCCAGCAGAATTTCCGGGACAGGCAATACCTACGAGCAGTACTTC. Its protein is CASRISGTGNTYEQYF.